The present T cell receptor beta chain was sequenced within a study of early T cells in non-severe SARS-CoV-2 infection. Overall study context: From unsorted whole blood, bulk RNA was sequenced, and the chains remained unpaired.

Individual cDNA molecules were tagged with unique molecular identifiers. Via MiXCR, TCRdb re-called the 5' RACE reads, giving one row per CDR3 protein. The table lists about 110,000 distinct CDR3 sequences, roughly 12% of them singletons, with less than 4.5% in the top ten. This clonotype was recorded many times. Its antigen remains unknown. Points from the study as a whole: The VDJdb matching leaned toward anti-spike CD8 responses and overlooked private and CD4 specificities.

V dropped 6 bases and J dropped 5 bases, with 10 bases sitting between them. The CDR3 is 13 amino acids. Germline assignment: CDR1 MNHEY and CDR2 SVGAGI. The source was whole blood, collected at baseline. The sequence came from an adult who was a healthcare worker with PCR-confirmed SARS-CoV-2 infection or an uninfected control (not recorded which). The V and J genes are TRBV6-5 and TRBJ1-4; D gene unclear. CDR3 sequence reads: CASSVDGNEKLFF. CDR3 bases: TGTGCCAGCAGCGTGGACGGAAATGAAAAACTGTTTTTT.